Detailed here is one TCR beta chain. Profiled with immunoSEQ multiplex PCR; TCRdb holds only in-frame clones, not every one. The data contain approximately 97,000 clones, 88% of them singletons. The germline gives CDR1 SGHVS, CDR2 FQNEAQ. J lost 7 bases, V lost 4 bases, and 11 bases had no gene match. The CDR3 is 17 residues long. The record originates from a study of control samples from healthy donors and cancer patients. The rearrangement uses TRBV7-8 and TRBJ1-5, with 12 bases that match TRBD1. Sequenced: blood. The source of this sequence is a young man in good health. The CDR3 sequence is CASSSKTGTGGSQPQHF. The CDR3 DNA follows: TGTGCCAGCAGCTCAAAAACCGGGACAGGGGGCAGCCAGCCCCAGCATTTT.